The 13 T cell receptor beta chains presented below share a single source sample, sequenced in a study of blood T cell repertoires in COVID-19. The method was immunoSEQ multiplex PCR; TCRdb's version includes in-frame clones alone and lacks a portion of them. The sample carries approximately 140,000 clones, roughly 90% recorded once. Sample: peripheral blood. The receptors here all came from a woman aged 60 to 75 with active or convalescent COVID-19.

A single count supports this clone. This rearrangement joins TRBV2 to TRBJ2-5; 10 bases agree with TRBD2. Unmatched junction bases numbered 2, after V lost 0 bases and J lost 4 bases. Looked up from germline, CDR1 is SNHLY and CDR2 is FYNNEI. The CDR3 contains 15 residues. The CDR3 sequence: CASSEASGGLETQYF. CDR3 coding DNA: TGTGCCAGCAGTGAAGCTAGCGGGGGGTTAGAGACCCAGTACTTC. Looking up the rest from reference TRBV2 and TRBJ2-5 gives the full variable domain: EPEVTQTPSHQVTQMGQEVILRCVPISNHLYFYWYRQILGQKVEFLVSFYNNEISEKSEIFDDQFSVERPDGSNFTLKIRSTKLEDSAMYFCASSEASGGLETQYFGPGTRLLVL.

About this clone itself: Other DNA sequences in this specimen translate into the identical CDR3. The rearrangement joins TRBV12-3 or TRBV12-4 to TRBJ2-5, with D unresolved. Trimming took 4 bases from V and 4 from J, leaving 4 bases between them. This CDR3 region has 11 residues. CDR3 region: CASSSRETQYF. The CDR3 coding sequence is TGTGCCAGCAGTTCGCGAGAGACCCAGTACTTC.

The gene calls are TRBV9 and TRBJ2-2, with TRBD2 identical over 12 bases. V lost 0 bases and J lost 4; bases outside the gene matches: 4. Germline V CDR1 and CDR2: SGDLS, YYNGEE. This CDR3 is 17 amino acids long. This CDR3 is CASSVASGGAVTGELFF. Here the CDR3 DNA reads TGTGCCAGCAGCGTAGCTAGCGGGGGGGCCGTCACCGGGGAGCTGTTTTTT.

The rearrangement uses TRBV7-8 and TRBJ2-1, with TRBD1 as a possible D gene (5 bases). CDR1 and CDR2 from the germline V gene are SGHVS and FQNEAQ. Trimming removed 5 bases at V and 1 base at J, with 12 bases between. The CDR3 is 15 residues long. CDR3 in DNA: TGTGCCAGCAGCCCAGGGAAGGGGTCCTACAATGAGCAGTTCTTC. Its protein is CASSPGKGSYNEQFF. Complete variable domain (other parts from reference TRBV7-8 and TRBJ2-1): GAGVSQSPRYKVAKRGQDVALRCDPISGHVSLFWYQQALGQGPEFLTYFQNEAQLDKSGLPSDRFFAERPEGSVSTLKIQRTQQEDSAVYLCASSPGKGSYNEQFFGPGTRLTVL.

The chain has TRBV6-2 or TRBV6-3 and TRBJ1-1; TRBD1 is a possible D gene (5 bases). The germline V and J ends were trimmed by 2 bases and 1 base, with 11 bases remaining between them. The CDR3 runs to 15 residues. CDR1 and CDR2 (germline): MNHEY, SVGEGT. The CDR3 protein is CASSYLRTSNTEAFF. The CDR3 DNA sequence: TGTGCCAGCAGTTACCTTCGGACATCGAACACTGAAGCTTTCTTT.

The CDR3 coding sequence is TGTGCCAGCAGCGTAGGAGCTGGGGCCGATCCCAAAAACATTCAGTACTTC. It codes for CASSVGAGADPKNIQYF. This chain connects TRBV9 to TRBJ2-4; D is possibly TRBD1 (5 bases). In germline, CDR1 is SGDLS, CDR2 YYNGEE. Trimming shortened V by 0 bases and J by 2 bases, and 15 bases separated the two germline ends. The CDR3 has 17 residues.

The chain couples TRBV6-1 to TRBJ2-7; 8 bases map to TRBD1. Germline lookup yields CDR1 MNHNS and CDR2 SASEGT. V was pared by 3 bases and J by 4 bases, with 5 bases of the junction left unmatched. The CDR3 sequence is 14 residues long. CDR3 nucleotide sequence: TGTGCCAGCAGTGAGGACAGGGCCCAGTACGAGCAGTACTTC. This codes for CASSEDRAQYEQYF.

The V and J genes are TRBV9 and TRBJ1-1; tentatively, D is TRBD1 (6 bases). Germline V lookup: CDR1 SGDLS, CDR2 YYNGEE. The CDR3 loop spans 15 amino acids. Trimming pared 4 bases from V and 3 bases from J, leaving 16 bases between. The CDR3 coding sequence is TGTGCCAGCAGCCAATCAACAGGGTTTTACACTGAAGCTTTCTTT. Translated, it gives CASSQSTGFYTEAFF.

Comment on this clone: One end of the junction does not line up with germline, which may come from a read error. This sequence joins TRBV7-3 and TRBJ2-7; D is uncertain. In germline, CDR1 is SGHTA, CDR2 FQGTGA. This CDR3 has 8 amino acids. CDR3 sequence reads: CASGQSNF. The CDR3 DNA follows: TGTGCCAGCGGGCAGTCTAATTTC.

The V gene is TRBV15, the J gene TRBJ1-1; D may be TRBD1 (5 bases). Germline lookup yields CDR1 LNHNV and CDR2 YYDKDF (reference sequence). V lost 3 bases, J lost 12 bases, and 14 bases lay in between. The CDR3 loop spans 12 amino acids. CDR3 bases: TGTGCCACCAGCAGGGGCCAGGGAAGACCTTTCTTT. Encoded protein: CATSRGQGRPFF.

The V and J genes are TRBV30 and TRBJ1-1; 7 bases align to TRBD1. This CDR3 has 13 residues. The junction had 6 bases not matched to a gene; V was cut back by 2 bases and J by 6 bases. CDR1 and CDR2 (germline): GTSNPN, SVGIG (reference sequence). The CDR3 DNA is TGTGCCTGGAGTCCAGGGGGGACCCCTGAAGCTTTCTTT. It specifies CAWSPGGTPEAFF.

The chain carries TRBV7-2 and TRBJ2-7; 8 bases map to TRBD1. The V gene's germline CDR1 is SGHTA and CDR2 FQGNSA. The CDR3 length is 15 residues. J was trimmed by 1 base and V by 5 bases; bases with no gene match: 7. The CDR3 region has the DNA TGTGCCAGCAGCCTACGGACAGGGCTGTCCTACGAGCAGTACTTC. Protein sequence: CASSLRTGLSYEQYF.

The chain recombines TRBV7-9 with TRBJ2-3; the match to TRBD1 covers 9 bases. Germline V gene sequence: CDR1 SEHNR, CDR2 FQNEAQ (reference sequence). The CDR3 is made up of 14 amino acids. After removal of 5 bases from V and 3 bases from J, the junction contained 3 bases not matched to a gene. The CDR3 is CASSPTGGTDTQYF. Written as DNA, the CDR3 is TGTGCCAGCAGCCCGACAGGGGGGACAGATACGCAGTATTTT.